This T cell receptor (beta chain) was sequenced in a study of T cells in localized non-small cell lung cancer. Broader study findings: Within adjacent lung there appeared a median roughly 60 of the top 100 tumor clones. Clonality of T cells reached its maximum in uninvolved adjacent lung, surpassing tumor. Heterogeneity remains possible because sequencing was limited to only one tumor region. Prolonged overall survival went with higher T cell density in the blood.

Points on this clone: Its cognate antigen is unknown.

V lost 3 bases and J lost 7, with 10 bases in between. Germline V gene sequence: CDR1 SGHNT, CDR2 YENEEA. This CDR3 spans 12 amino acids. Generated by immunoSEQ multiplex PCR, the TCRdb table keeps only in-frame clones and is missing some. Of over 20,000 clones in the sample, 88% were seen once. The source material was peripheral blood mononuclear cells, sampled before any cancer treatment. The rearrangement joins TRBV11-3 to TRBJ2-7; the D gene is possibly TRBD2 (5 bases). This sequence originates from an older male donor with stage II lung adenocarcinoma. This chain's CDR3 is CASSLDLGEQYF. Written as DNA, the CDR3 is TGTGCCAGCAGCTTGGACTTGGGGGAGCAGTACTTC.